The 11 T cell receptor beta chains in this list originate from one sample, sequenced in a study of T cell changes during pregnancy in multiple sclerosis. Clones were read by immunoSEQ multiplex PCR, and TCRdb kept only the in-frame ones, dropping some. This sample has more than 70,000 clones, with more than 85% found just once. The specimen comprised peripheral blood, sampled before pregnancy. Source of these receptors: a female donor with multiple sclerosis, enrolled in a pregnancy study.

In its sample, this clone was seen once. CDR3 protein: CASSLQSYEQYF. In DNA form, the CDR3 reads TGTGCCAGCAGCTTACAGTCCTACGAGCAGTACTTC. The chain couples TRBV13 to TRBJ2-7; D is unclear. The V gene's germline CDR1 is PRHDT and CDR2 FYEKMQ (reference sequence). The length of the CDR3 is 12 residues. Trimming took off 2 bases at V and 1 base at J, with 3 bases between the two ends.

The chain recombines TRBV5-1 with TRBJ2-3, with 8 positions matching TRBD2. This CDR3 spans 15 amino acids. CDR1 and CDR2 (germline): SGHRS, YFSETQ. V was pared by 0 bases and J by 4 bases, with 4 bases of the junction left unmatched. The CDR3: CASSLESGGPDTQYF. The CDR3 DNA is TGCGCCAGCAGCTTGGAATCGGGAGGGCCAGATACGCAGTATTTT.

This clone was picked up one time. The CDR3 is CASSLGSGEDTEAFF. The CDR3 DNA reads TGTGCCAGCAGCTTAGGTTCGGGGGAAGACACTGAAGCTTTCTTT. V and J are TRBV11-3 and TRBJ1-1; possible D gene TRBD1, 5 bases. Germline CDR1 is SGHNT and CDR2 is YENEEA. Trimming cost V 1 base and J 3 bases, with 12 bases left between them. This CDR3 spans 15 amino acids.

This chain joins TRBV4-2 and TRBJ2-1, with 10 bases fitting TRBD2. J was trimmed by 3 bases and V by 0 bases; bases with no gene match: 14. The V gene's germline CDR1 is LGHNA and CDR2 YNFKEQ. The CDR3 runs 20 residues. CDR3 sequence reads: CASSQDDLLAGEQIYNEQFF. DNA of the CDR3: TGTGCCAGCAGCCAAGATGATCTGCTAGCGGGAGAGCAGATCTACAATGAGCAGTTCTTC.

The CDR3 is CASSFSPAAGTGEGGYTF. DNA of the CDR3: TGCGCCAGCAGCTTTTCCCCCGCTGCCGGGACAGGGGAAGGTGGCTACACCTTC. The chain couples TRBV5-1 to TRBJ1-2, with TRBD1 identical over 10 bases. V shed 2 bases, J shed 7 bases, and the junction held 17 bases outside the gene matches. Per the germline V gene, CDR1 is SGHRS and CDR2 is YFSETQ. This CDR3 region has 18 residues.

In this sample, this clone turned up a few times. This chain uses TRBV9 with TRBJ1-5; 7 positions match TRBD1. CDR1 SGDLS and CDR2 YYNGEE come from the germline V gene. The CDR3 length is 14 residues. With V trimmed by 5 bases and J by 3 bases, 5 bases remained unmatched. CDR3 nucleotides: TGTGCCAGCAGTACAGGGGAAGACAATCAGCCCCAGCATTTT. It yields the protein CASSTGEDNQPQHF. The full variable domain, completed using reference TRBV9 and TRBJ1-5, is DSGVTQTPKHLITATGQRVTLRCSPRSGDLSVYWYQQSLDQGLQFLIQYYNGEERAKGNILERFSAQQFPDLHSELNLSSLELGDSALYFCASSTGEDNQPQHFGDGTRLSIL.

The chain recombines TRBV11-2 with TRBJ1-5; no clear D gene. Trimming cost V 0 bases and J 0 bases, with 6 bases left between them. CDR3 length: 15 residues. Germline V lookup: CDR1 SGHAT, CDR2 FQNNGV. The CDR3 loop is CASSLDSYSNQPQHF. The CDR3 coding sequence is TGTGCCAGCAGCTTAGACTCTTATAGCAATCAGCCCCAGCATTTT.

The rearrangement joins TRBV27 to TRBJ2-1; 8 positions agree with TRBD2. The CDR3 runs to 17 residues. The V gene end was trimmed by 4 bases and the J gene end by 0 bases; junction bases not matched to a gene: 8. Per germline, CDR1 MNHEY and CDR2 SMNVEV (reference sequence). CDR3 in amino acids: CASSSGGGPSSYNEQFF. In nucleotides, the CDR3 is TGTGCCAGCAGTTCCGGGGGGGGACCCAGCTCCTACAATGAGCAGTTCTTC.

The rearrangement uses TRBV18 and TRBJ1-1, with D possibly being TRBD1 (5 bases). CDR3 length equals 14 residues. CDR1 and CDR2 (germline): KGHSH, LQKENI. The V and J ends lost 3 bases and 5 bases respectively, with 13 bases between them. The CDR3 DNA reads TGTGCCAGCTCACCCCTCGGGGGGGAGACTGAAGCTTTCTTT. Translation: CASSPLGGETEAFF.

This clone was detected once. This chain links TRBV19 with TRBJ2-7; TRBD1 matches at 10 bases. Germline CDR1 LNHDA, CDR2 SQIVND (reference sequence). This CDR3 is built from 12 residues. Trimming at V came to 9 bases and at J to 6 bases, leaving 5 bases not matched to a gene. In nucleotides, the CDR3 is TGTGCCAGCGGGACAGGGGATGGCGAGCAGTACTTC. This translates into CASGTGDGEQYF.

J is TRBJ2-5 and V is TRBV5-5, with 8 bases that match TRBD1. Germline CDR1 SGHKS, CDR2 YYEKEE (reference sequence). CDR3 length equals 16 residues. The V and J ends lost 4 bases and 3 bases, in that order; junction bases with no gene match: 11. The CDR3 bases are TGTGCCAGCAGCATTCTAGGGACAGGAGGCGAAGAGACCCAGTACTTC. Translated: CASSILGTGGEETQYF. The whole variable domain, filled in from reference TRBV5-5 and TRBJ2-5, reads DAGVTQSPTHLIKTRGQQVTLRCSPISGHKSVSWYQQVLGQGPQFIFQYYEKEERGRGNFPDRFSARQFPNYSSELNVNALLLGDSALYLCASSILGTGGEETQYFGPGTRLLVL.